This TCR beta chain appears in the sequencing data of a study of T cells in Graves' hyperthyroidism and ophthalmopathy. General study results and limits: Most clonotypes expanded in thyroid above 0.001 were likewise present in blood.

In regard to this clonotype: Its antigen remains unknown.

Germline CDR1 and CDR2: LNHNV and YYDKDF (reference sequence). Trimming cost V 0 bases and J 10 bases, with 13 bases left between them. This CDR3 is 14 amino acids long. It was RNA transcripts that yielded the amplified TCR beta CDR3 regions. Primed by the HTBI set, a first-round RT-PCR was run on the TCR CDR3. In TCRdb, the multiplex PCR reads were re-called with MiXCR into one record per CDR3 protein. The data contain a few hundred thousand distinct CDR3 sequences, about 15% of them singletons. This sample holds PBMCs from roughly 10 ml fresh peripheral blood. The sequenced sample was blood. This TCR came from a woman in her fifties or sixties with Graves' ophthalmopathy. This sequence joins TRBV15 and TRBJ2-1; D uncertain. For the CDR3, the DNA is TGTGCCACCAGCAGAGAGCGGAGCTTTTGGGAGCAGTTCTTC. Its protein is CATSRERSFWEQFF.